What follows are 13 T cell receptor beta chains derived from one specimen sequenced in a study of a mutant IDH1 vaccine in newly diagnosed glioma. Produced via immunoSEQ multiplex PCR; TCRdb's table is partial and in-frame only. This table has 40,000 to 55,000 clones, roughly 78% appearing once. These receptors' targets are unknown. Time point noted: week 5, during vaccination. Every vaccine dose comprised 300 ug of mutant IDH1 20-mer peptide plus topical imiquimod. This sample comprised PBMCs, obtained from a glioma patient whose treatment included an IDH1 peptide vaccine. The receptors stem from a man aged 50 or older with glioma.

The DNA for the CDR3 is TGTGCCTGGGGGTTACTAGCGGGGGGGCACGATACGCAGTATTTT. This translates into CAWGLLAGGHDTQYF. The gene calls are TRBV30 and TRBJ2-3, with TRBD2 matching 13 bases. The germline V gene encodes CDR1 GTSNPN and CDR2 SVGIG (reference sequence). The ends lost 5 bases at V and 6 bases at J; junction bases unmatched: 8. The CDR3 consists of 15 residues. Complete variable domain (other parts from reference TRBV30 and TRBJ2-3): SQTIHQWPATLVQPVGSPLSLECTVEGTSNPNLYWYRQAAGRGLQLLFYSVGIGQISSEVPQNLSASRPQDRQFILSSKKLLLSDSGFYLCAWGLLAGGHDTQYFGPGTRLTVL.

The CDR3 is CASSPGGSQPQHF. The CDR3 nucleotides read TGTGCCAGCAGTCCAGGGGGAAGTCAGCCCCAGCATTTT. The chain carries TRBV6-6 and TRBJ1-5; TRBD1 agrees at 7 bases. This CDR3 has 13 amino acids. The J segment lost 6 bases and the V segment lost 5 bases, leaving 4 bases of the junction unmatched. From germline, CDR1 is MNHNY and CDR2 SVGAGI (reference sequence).

In its sample, this clone was seen a few times. The rearrangement links TRBV18 to TRBJ2-7, with D perhaps TRBD2 (6 bases). This CDR3 spans 16 amino acids. V shed 0 bases and J shed 7 bases, with 19 bases lying between them. Per germline, CDR1 KGHSH and CDR2 LQKENI. CDR3 residues: CASSPPSLARSGEQYF. CDR3 in DNA: TGTGCCAGCTCACCACCCAGCCTAGCGCGGTCAGGGGAGCAGTACTTC.

For this clone: One end of the junction is discordant with germline, which a read error may explain. The chain recombines TRBV20-1 with TRBJ1-2; D is perhaps TRBD1 (5 bases). The CDR3 covers 11 residues. Germline V gene data show CDR1 as DFQATT and CDR2 as SNEGSKA (reference sequence). This CDR3 is CSATGVGGYIF. CDR3 bases: TGCAGTGCCACAGGTGTGGGCGGCTACATCTTC.

This clone was observed a single time. The V and J genes are TRBV7-6 and TRBJ2-1; 7 bases agree with TRBD1. The CDR3 is 15 amino acids. J gave up 6 bases and V 5 bases, and 10 bases lay outside the gene matches. CDR1 and CDR2 (germline): SGHVS, FNYEAQ. The CDR3 loop reads CASSLITGQINEQFF. CDR3 in DNA: TGTGCCAGCAGCCTAATAACGGGACAGATCAATGAGCAGTTCTTC.

The CDR3 DNA is TGCGCCAGCAGCTTGTCGACGGGGGCGGGCACAGATACGCAGTATTTT. Amino acid sequence: CASSLSTGAGTDTQYF. This chain uses TRBV5-1 with TRBJ2-3; D may be TRBD1 or TRBD2 (6 bases each). Trimming stripped 1 base from V and 1 base from J, with 13 bases between. The CDR3 extends over 16 amino acids. The germline V gene has CDR1 SGHRS and CDR2 YFSETQ.

This clone occurred once. V is TRBV6-6 and J is TRBJ2-1; TRBD1 might be the D (7 bases). Trimming pared 7 bases from V and 7 bases from J, leaving 17 bases between. CDR1 and CDR2 (germline): MNHNY, SVGAGI (reference sequence). The CDR3 runs to 14 residues. This chain's CDR3 is CASTSGGPGNEQFF. DNA for the CDR3: TGTGCCAGCACCTCAGGGGGGCCGGGGAATGAGCAGTTCTTC.

The chain joins TRBV5-4 to TRBJ2-5; 7 bases are shared with TRBD1. This CDR3 has 17 amino acids. CDR1 is SGHNT, CDR2 YYREEE, per germline (reference sequence). Trimming cost V 3 bases and J 2 bases; bases outside gene matches: 13. CDR3 amino acids: CASSSGTALLSQETQYF. The CDR3 region has the DNA TGTGCCAGCAGCTCCGGGACAGCGCTCTTGAGTCAAGAGACCCAGTACTTC.

The J gene is TRBJ2-7, the V gene TRBV15, with no clear D. The germline V gene has CDR1 LNHNV and CDR2 YYDKDF (reference sequence). V lost 2 bases to trimming and J lost 0 bases, with 5 bases between them. The CDR3 is 13 amino acids. For the CDR3, the DNA is TGTGCCACCAGCAGACCTAACTCCTACGAGCAGTACTTC. Protein: CATSRPNSYEQYF.

The rearrangement joins TRBV5-5 to TRBJ2-1, with D possibly being TRBD2 (6 bases). The CDR3 has 12 residues. Germline lookup yields CDR1 SGHKS and CDR2 YYEKEE (reference sequence). V lost 2 bases to trimming and J lost 9 bases, with 9 bases between them. This chain's CDR3 is CASSFGGIEQFF. The CDR3 DNA reads as TGTGCCAGCAGCTTCGGCGGGATTGAGCAGTTCTTC.

This chain connects TRBV6-4 to TRBJ2-6; 7 nucleotides line up with TRBD2. The CDR3 has 18 residues. Unmatched junction bases numbered 9, after V lost 4 bases and J lost 0 bases. The germline gives CDR1 MRHNA, CDR2 SNTAGT. In nucleotides, the CDR3 is TGTGCCAGCAGTGCTGCGGGGGAGGCTGGCTCTGGGGCCAACGTCCTGACTTTC. Translation gives CASSAAGEAGSGANVLTF.

The J gene is TRBJ1-5, the V gene TRBV5-1, with no clear D. The V end lost 4 bases, the J end lost 6 bases, and 17 bases lay between the germline ends. This CDR3 contains 15 residues. Germline CDR1 reads SGHRS; CDR2 reads YFSETQ. CDR3 bases: TGCGCCAGCAGCCAGGACGGCGCGAGTGGTCAGCCCCAGCATTTT. It codes for CASSQDGASGQPQHF. Looking up the rest from reference TRBV5-1 and TRBJ1-5 gives the full variable domain: KAGVTQTPRYLIKTRGQQVTLSCSPISGHRSVSWYQQTPGQGLQFLFEYFSETQRNKGNFPGRFSGRQFSNSRSEMNVSTLELGDSALYLCASSQDGASGQPQHFGDGTRLSIL.

The J gene is TRBJ2-5, the V gene TRBV7-9; perhaps D is TRBD1 or TRBD2 (6 bases each). V shed 5 bases and J shed 0 bases, with 16 bases lying between them. The CDR3 length is 16 residues. Germline V gives CDR1 SEHNR, CDR2 FQNEAQ (reference sequence). CDR3: CASSTSRQGYQETQYF. The DNA for the CDR3 is TGTGCCAGCAGCACTAGCAGGCAGGGGTACCAAGAGACCCAGTACTTC.